The 20 T cell receptor beta chains below were found in one sample sequenced in a study of blood T cell repertoires in COVID-19. The protocol was immunoSEQ multiplex PCR, while the TCRdb copy is restricted to in-frame clones and leaves out a portion. The sample holds 190,000 or so clones; roughly nine tenths are singletons and the top ten take 2% to 2.5%. Material: PBMCs or T cells enriched from blood (not recorded which). These receptors were taken from a woman between 25 and 40 years old who had recovered from COVID-19.

The table lists this clone with a count of one. The V gene is TRBV27, the J gene TRBJ1-1; D is possibly TRBD1 (6 bases). Germline CDR1 and CDR2: MNHEY and SMNVEV (reference sequence). The V and J ends lost 5 bases and 1 base respectively, with 14 bases between them. The CDR3 length is 15 residues. CDR3 bases: TGTGCCAGCAGTCCCACGCAGGGGTGGAACACTGAAGCTTTCTTT. Translated, it gives CASSPTQGWNTEAFF.

The chain joins TRBV3-1 (or the pseudogene TRBV3-2) to TRBJ1-3, with a possible D match to TRBD1 (5 bases). Germline V CDR1 and CDR2: LGHDT, YNNKEL (reference sequence). The CDR3 has 18 residues. Trimming removed 5 bases from V and 3 bases from J, with 23 bases in between. The CDR3: CASSSGGVRGTNGNTIYF. CDR3 bases: TGTGCCAGCAGCTCCGGGGGGGTCAGAGGGACGAATGGAAACACCATATATTTT.

The gene calls are TRBV7-6 and TRBJ2-2; unclear D gene. The CDR3 spans 13 residues. CDR1 and CDR2 from the germline V gene are SGHVS and FNYEAQ. V lost 5 bases and J 5 bases, leaving 9 bases between the germline ends. CDR3 nucleotide sequence: TGTGCCAGCAGCCCAACACAGACCGGGGAGCTGTTTTTT. It is translated as CASSPTQTGELFF.

DNA of the CDR3: TGTGCCAGCAATTCGGTCCAGGGCACTGAAGCTTTCTTT. The encoded protein is CASNSVQGTEAFF. This chain links TRBV27 with TRBJ1-1; D perhaps matches TRBD1 (5 bases). The germline V gene encodes CDR1 MNHEY and CDR2 SMNVEV (reference sequence). V was pared by 7 bases and J by 4 bases, with 13 bases between. This CDR3 is 13 amino acids long.

CDR3 amino acids: CAWRSTGGMQFF. The CDR3, as DNA: TGTGCCTGGAGATCGACAGGGGGGATGCAGTTCTTC. This sequence joins TRBV30 and TRBJ2-1; 9 bases agree with TRBD1. Germline V CDR1 and CDR2: GTSNPN, SVGIG (reference sequence). The CDR3 spans 12 residues. With 3 bases clipped from V and 12 bases from J, the junction kept 6 bases outside the gene matches.

The V call is TRBV9, the J call TRBJ2-1; TRBD2 agrees at 9 bases. The CDR3 extends over 17 amino acids. CDR1 is SGDLS and CDR2 is YYNGEE in the germline V gene. The ends lost 3 bases at V and 5 bases at J; junction bases unmatched: 12. In DNA form, the CDR3 reads TGTGCCAGCAGCGCGAGCAAGGCTAGCGGGATTAACAATGAGCAGTTCTTC. Residues: CASSASKASGINNEQFF.

A note on this clone: The sample carries other DNA sequences with the same CDR3. V and J are TRBV20-1 and TRBJ2-7, with D hard to call. CDR3 size: 11 residues. V lost 5 bases and J lost 1, with 6 bases in between. Germline CDR1 reads DFQATT; CDR2 reads SNEGSKA (reference sequence). CDR3 nucleotides: TGCAGTGCTCGCGATTCCTACGAGCAGTACTTC. Translated: CSARDSYEQYF.

The gene calls are TRBV7-9 and TRBJ1-5; TRBD1 is a possible D gene (5 bases). V was pared by 1 base and J by 3 bases, with 10 bases between. Germline CDR1 and CDR2: SEHNR and FQNEAQ (reference sequence). The CDR3 runs to 15 residues. DNA of the CDR3: TGTGCCAGCAGCTTAGGTGACAGATTCAATCAGCCCCAGCATTTT. Its protein product is CASSLGDRFNQPQHF.

J is TRBJ1-3 and V is TRBV3-1 (or the pseudogene TRBV3-2), with 7 bases fitting TRBD1. The CDR3 is made up of 16 amino acids. Germline-derived CDR1 and CDR2 are LGHDT and YNNKEL (reference sequence). With V trimmed by 8 bases and J by 4 bases, 14 bases remained unmatched. The CDR3 protein is CASGGTAVFPGNTIYF. Written as DNA, the CDR3 is TGTGCCAGCGGCGGGACAGCGGTCTTTCCAGGAAACACCATATATTTT.

A single count supports this clone. CDR3 nucleotides: TGTGCCAGCAGCCACGGACTAGCGGGGACAGATACGCAGTATTTT. Translating gives CASSHGLAGTDTQYF. The V call is TRBV3-1 (or the pseudogene TRBV3-2), the J call TRBJ2-3, with TRBD2 identical over 12 bases. The V segment lost 3 bases and the J segment 3 bases; nucleotides outside the gene matches: 1. CDR1 LGHDT and CDR2 YNNKEL come from the germline V gene (reference sequence). This CDR3 has 15 amino acids.

V usage is TRBV25-1 and J usage is TRBJ2-7, with D unclear. CDR3 length: 14 residues. Germline V CDR1 and CDR2: MGHDK, SYGVNS. Trimming took off 5 bases at V and 5 bases at J, with 16 bases between the two ends. The CDR3 DNA is TGTGCCAGCAGTCATCAACTCGAGGCCGACGAGCAGTACTTC. Translating it yields CASSHQLEADEQYF.

The chain joins TRBV30 to TRBJ2-7, with D maybe TRBD1 (6 bases). Trimming removed 2 bases at V and 7 bases at J, with 15 bases between. The germline gives CDR1 GTSNPN, CDR2 SVGIG (reference sequence). This CDR3 is 13 amino acids long. The CDR3 region is CAWSRDNPGEQYF. The DNA for the CDR3 is TGTGCCTGGAGTAGGGACAACCCAGGAGAGCAGTACTTC. The full variable domain, completed using reference TRBV30 and TRBJ2-7, is SQTIHQWPATLVQPVGSPLSLECTVEGTSNPNLYWYRQAAGRGLQLLFYSVGIGQISSEVPQNLSASRPQDRQFILSSKKLLLSDSGFYLCAWSRDNPGEQYFGPGTRLTVT.

A few counts support this clone. V is TRBV30 and J is TRBJ2-1; 12 bases align to TRBD2. Germline V gene data show CDR1 as GTSNPN and CDR2 as SVGIG (reference sequence). This CDR3 has 16 amino acids. V dropped 3 bases and J dropped 7; count of bases not matched to a gene: 10. The DNA for the CDR3 is TGTGCCTGGAGCCCTCTAGCGGGAGGGCCGGGGAATGAGCAGTTCTTC. Amino acid sequence: CAWSPLAGGPGNEQFF.

The CDR3 here is CASSELAGDNEQFF. The CDR3 DNA follows: TGTGCCAGTAGTGAACTAGCGGGAGACAATGAGCAGTTCTTC. V gene TRBV19 combines with J gene TRBJ2-1, with 11 bases identical to TRBD2. The CDR3 loop spans 14 amino acids. With V trimmed by 5 bases and J by 5 bases, 2 bases remained unmatched. CDR1 and CDR2 from the germline V gene are LNHDA and SQIVND (reference sequence). Full variable domain (outside the CDR3, taken from reference TRBV19 and TRBJ2-1): DGGITQSPKYLFRKEGQNVTLSCEQNLNHDAMYWYRQDPGQGLRLIYYSQIVNDFQKGDIAEGYSVSREKKESFPLTVTSAQKNPTAFYLCASSELAGDNEQFFGPGTRLTVL.

CDR3 residues: CASGSGGEPNEQYF. CDR3 nucleotide sequence: TGTGCCAGCGGGAGCGGGGGCGAACCCAACGAGCAGTACTTC. The chain carries TRBV2 and TRBJ2-7; 8 nucleotides line up with TRBD2. The germline V gene has CDR1 SNHLY and CDR2 FYNNEI. V dropped 8 bases and J dropped 5; count of bases not matched to a gene: 11. This CDR3 has 14 amino acids.

The gene calls are TRBV11-2 and TRBJ1-1, with TRBD1 identical over 7 bases. The CDR3 spans 15 residues. CDR1 and CDR2 from the germline V gene are SGHAT and FQNNGV. Trimming at V came to 4 bases and at J to 0 bases, leaving 5 bases not matched to a gene. CDR3 sequence: CASSSGQLMNTEAFF. The CDR3 nucleotides read TGTGCCAGCAGCTCGGGACAGCTCATGAACACTGAAGCTTTCTTT.

The chain couples TRBV14 to TRBJ2-7; 7 nucleotides line up with TRBD2. The CDR3 is 15 amino acids. V gave up 3 bases and J gave up 4 bases; unmatched junction bases: 9. CDR1 and CDR2 (germline): SGHDN, FVKESK. This CDR3 reads CASSHAGVGQYEQYF. CDR3 bases: TGTGCCAGCAGCCACGCGGGAGTCGGGCAGTACGAGCAGTACTTC.

CDR3 amino acids: CASSQDRGTDTQYF. The CDR3 DNA is TGCGCCAGCAGCCAAGATCGGGGGACAGATACGCAGTATTTT. The V call is TRBV4-3, the J call TRBJ2-3; a weak D match, TRBD2 (6 bases). Trimming pared 0 bases from V and 3 bases from J, leaving 7 bases between. Germline CDR1 is LGHNA and CDR2 is YSLEER. The CDR3 covers 14 residues.

The V call is TRBV19, the J call TRBJ2-1; tentatively, D is TRBD2 (6 bases). This CDR3 comprises 13 residues. V was pared by 6 bases and J by 9 bases, with 15 bases between. CDR1 and CDR2 from the germline V gene are LNHDA and SQIVND (reference sequence). The CDR3 region is CASSSTPRGEQFF. The CDR3 coding sequence is TGTGCCAGTAGCTCAACACCGCGGGGTGAGCAGTTCTTC.

This rearrangement joins TRBV18 to TRBJ2-7; possible D gene TRBD2, 5 bases. Germline values: CDR1 KGHSH, CDR2 LQKENI. The CDR3 spans 14 residues. Trimming pared 2 bases from V and 5 bases from J, leaving 13 bases between. DNA of the CDR3: TGTGCCAGCTCACCATTGTCTGGGAGTAACGAGCAGTACTTC. The encoded protein is CASSPLSGSNEQYF.